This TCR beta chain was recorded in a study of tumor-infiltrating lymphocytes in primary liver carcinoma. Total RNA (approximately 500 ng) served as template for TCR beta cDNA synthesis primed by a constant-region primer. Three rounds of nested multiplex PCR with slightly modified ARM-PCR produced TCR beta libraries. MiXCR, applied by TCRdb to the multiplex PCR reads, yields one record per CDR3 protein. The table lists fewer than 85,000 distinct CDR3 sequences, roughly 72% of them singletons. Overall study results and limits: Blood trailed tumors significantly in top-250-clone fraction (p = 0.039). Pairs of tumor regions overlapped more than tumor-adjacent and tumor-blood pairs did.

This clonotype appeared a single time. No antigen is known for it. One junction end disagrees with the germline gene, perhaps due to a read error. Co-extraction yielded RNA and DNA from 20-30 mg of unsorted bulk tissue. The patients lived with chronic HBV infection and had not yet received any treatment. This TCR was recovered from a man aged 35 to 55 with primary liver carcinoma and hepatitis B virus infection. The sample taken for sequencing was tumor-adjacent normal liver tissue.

The CDR3 bases are TGTACCATAATGTGGACAGAAGGTGGGAACACCGGGGAGCTGTTTTTT. Protein sequence: CTIMWTEGGNTGELFF. The chain combines TRBV10-3 with TRBJ2-2; TRBD1 is a possible D gene (6 bases). The germline V gene encodes CDR1 ENHRY and CDR2 SYGVKD. This CDR3 spans 16 amino acids.